This T cell receptor beta chain was profiled in a study of OX40 agonist ivuxolimab in advanced cancers. Germline trimming cut 5 bases from V and 2 bases from J; bases unmatched to any gene: 5. The germline V gene has CDR1 LGHNT and CDR2 FRNRAP. This CDR3 contains 15 residues. Study findings and constraints: Compared with CD4+, CD8+ T cells on average had more expanded clones.

TCRdb's table, derived via immunoSEQ multiplex PCR, lists solely in-frame clones and lacks some. The sample contains about 48,000 clones, 60% to 85% of which appear only once. For this clone: Its antigen is not identified.

The receptor was isolated from an adult with an advanced solid tumor such as melanoma, head and neck, liver or kidney cancer. This chain links TRBV12-5 with TRBJ2-2; 7 nucleotides line up with TRBD1. Source: CD4+ or CD8+ T cells sorted from blood, taken in a trial of the OX40 agonist ivuxolimab. The CDR3 DNA follows: TGTGCTAGTGGTCGGACAGGAATTAACACCGGGGAGCTGTTTTTT. It encodes CASGRTGINTGELFF.